Listed below are T cell receptor beta chains from one sample, sequenced in a study of OX40 agonist ivuxolimab in advanced cancers. Using immunoSEQ multiplex PCR, the repertoire was profiled, and TCRdb retains in-frame clones only, with some absent. The profile shows roughly 60,000 clones, about 85% of them singletons. This material consisted of CD4+ or CD8+ T cells sorted from blood, taken in a trial of the OX40 agonist ivuxolimab. Receptors were obtained from an adult with an advanced solid tumor such as melanoma, head and neck, liver or kidney cancer. Both conserved end residues are part of each CDR3. Fields, in order: J gene, V gene, CDR3 length, D gene, clone size, CDR3 protein, CDR3 DNA. A D gene is named only where the DNA matches it firmly. Clone size is shown for a subset of rows, as once, few, many or a class of expanded clone.

>TRBJ2-5|TRBV2|13|NA|NA
CASIVEYQETQYF
TGTGCCAGCATCGTAGAGTACCAAGAGACCCAGTACTTC
>TRBJ2-5|TRBV5-1|14|NA|NA
CASSLAGTRATQYF
TGCGCCAGCAGCTTGGCCGGAACTCGGGCGACCCAGTACTTC
>TRBJ2-1|TRBV5-4|14|TRBD2|NA
CASSLGLAENEQFF
TGTGCCAGCAGCTTGGGACTAGCGGAGAATGAGCAGTTCTTC
>TRBJ2-7|TRBV11-2|11|NA|NA
CASSSRGEQYF
TGTGCCAGCAGCTCCCGGGGCGAGCAGTACTTC
>TRBJ1-3|TRBV18|18|TRBD1|NA
CASSPLPQLQGARNTIYF
TGTGCCAGCTCACCTTTACCGCAACTTCAGGGGGCGCGGAACACCATATATTTT
>TRBJ2-1|TRBV11-2|16|TRBD1|NA
CASSLRGQGSFGEQFF
TGTGCCAGCAGCCTCCGGGGACAGGGGAGTTTCGGTGAGCAGTTCTTC
>TRBJ2-1|TRBV7-3|15|NA|NA
CASSPFAGNYNEQFF
TGTGCCAGCAGCCCCTTTGCGGGGAACTACAATGAGCAGTTCTTC
>TRBJ2-7|TRBV7-7|12|NA|NA
CASSEMGGEQYF
TGTGCCAGCAGCGAGATGGGAGGCGAGCAGTACTTC
>TRBJ2-5|TRBV2|15|TRBD2|NA
CASSDRGSPQETQYF
TGTGCCAGCAGTGACCGCGGGAGCCCCCAAGAGACCCAGTACTTC
>TRBJ2-1|TRBV2|14|TRBD2|NA
CASSETSGHNEQFF
TGTGCCAGCAGTGAAACTAGCGGGCACAATGAGCAGTTCTTC
>TRBJ1-6|TRBV6-5|15|NA|once
CASSYLYRINSPLHF
TGTGCCAGCAGTTACCTTTACCGGATTAATTCACCCCTCCACTTT
>TRBJ1-3|TRBV5-1|14|NA|NA
CASSLGQLGNTIYF
TGCGCCAGCAGCTTGGGACAGCTCGGAAACACCATATATTTT
>TRBJ2-7|TRBV5-1|14|NA|NA
CASSFSGPSYEQYF
TGCGCCAGCAGCTTCAGCGGGCCCTCCTACGAGCAGTACTTC
>TRBJ2-1|TRBV10-3|15|TRBD1|NA
CAISEEQGPFHEQFF
TGTGCCATCAGTGAGGAACAGGGGCCTTTCCACGAGCAGTTCTTC
>TRBJ2-1|TRBV21-1|14|NA|NA
CASSKEGRGNEQFF
TGTGCCAGCAGCAAAGAGGGGCGGGGCAATGAGCAGTTCTTC
>TRBJ2-5|TRBV6-5|13|NA|NA
CASSSRGLETQYF
TGTGCCAGCAGTTCCCGGGGGTTGGAGACCCAGTACTTC
>TRBJ1-1|TRBV30|14|NA|NA
CAWREGGGNTEAFF
TGTGCCTGGAGAGAGGGCGGGGGAAACACTGAAGCTTTCTTT
>TRBJ2-1|TRBV9|13|TRBD1|NA
CASSVQGAYEQFF
TGTGCCAGCAGCGTGCAGGGGGCCTATGAGCAGTTCTTC
>TRBJ2-7|TRBV5-1|14|TRBD1|NA
CASSATGYGYEQYF
TGCGCCAGCAGCGCGACAGGGTATGGCTACGAGCAGTACTTC
>TRBJ2-5|TRBV4-1|11|NA|once
CASSQAETQYF
TGCGCCAGCAGCCAAGCAGAGACCCAGTACTTC
>TRBJ2-1|TRBV5-4|16|NA|NA
CASSPRGVSSYNEQFF
TGTGCCAGCAGCCCGAGAGGGGTCAGCTCCTACAATGAGCAGTTCTTC
>TRBJ2-7|TRBV5-1|14|TRBD2|NA
CASSPAGGIYEQYF
TGCGCCAGCAGCCCGGCGGGGGGGATCTACGAGCAGTACTTC
>TRBJ2-3|TRBV6-1|14|NA|once
CASREGNLGDTQYF
TGTGCCAGCAGAGAAGGGAACCTTGGAGATACGCAGTATTTT
>TRBJ2-4|TRBV27|15|NA|NA
CASSPTWVAKNIQYF
TGTGCCAGCAGCCCGACATGGGTGGCCAAAAACATTCAGTACTTC
>TRBJ2-1|TRBV28|15|TRBD2|NA
CASRNRLAGDNEQFF
TGTGCCAGCAGAAATAGGCTAGCGGGAGACAATGAGCAGTTCTTC
>TRBJ2-5|TRBV4-1|19|TRBD2|NA
CASSHPGLAGGPDQETQYF
TGCGCCAGCAGCCATCCCGGACTAGCGGGAGGGCCGGACCAAGAGACCCAGTACTTC
>TRBJ2-5|TRBV4-1|15|TRBD2|NA
CASSQEEAGVETQYF
TGCGCCAGCAGCCAAGAAGAAGCGGGAGTGGAGACCCAGTACTTC
>TRBJ2-7|TRBV28|15|TRBD2|NA
CASSSPSGRTYEQYF
TGTGCCAGCAGTTCCCCTAGCGGGAGAACCTACGAGCAGTACTTC
>TRBJ2-5|TRBV30|15|TRBD2|NA
CAMGLAGVRQETQYF
TGTGCCATGGGACTAGCGGGAGTTAGGCAAGAGACCCAGTACTTC
>TRBJ2-7|TRBV6-1|15|TRBD1|NA
CASSEGTGGFYEQYF
TGTGCCAGCAGTGAAGGGACAGGGGGATTCTACGAGCAGTACTTC
>TRBJ2-1|TRBV6-1|15|TRBD2|NA
CAITSMRLAGDEQFF
TGTGCCATCACGTCAATGAGACTAGCGGGGGATGAGCAGTTCTTC
>TRBJ1-2|TRBV7-9|14|NA|NA
CASSLEPENYGYTF
TGTGCCAGCAGCTTAGAGCCTGAGAACTATGGCTACACCTTC
>TRBJ2-7|TRBV18|14|TRBD1|NA
CASSLDRDGNEQYF
TGTGCCAGCTCACTCGACAGGGATGGGAACGAGCAGTACTTC
>TRBJ1-1|TRBV30|11|NA|NA
CAWVRGTEAFF
TGTGCCTGGGTAAGGGGAACTGAAGCTTTCTTT
>TRBJ1-1|TRBV14|15|NA|few
CASSHDLIASTEAFF
TGTGCCAGCAGCCACGATCTGATCGCGAGCACTGAAGCTTTCTTT
>TRBJ2-2|TRBV7-2|17|NA|once
CASSLEASRVNTGELFF
TGTGCCAGCAGCTTAGAGGCTAGCCGGGTGAACACCGGGGAGCTGTTTTTT
>TRBJ2-7|TRBV7-2|13|NA|NA
CASSLGWGTEQYF
TGTGCCAGCAGCTTAGGTTGGGGGACCGAGCAGTACTTC
>TRBJ2-7|TRBV27|15|TRBD2|NA
CASSYRTSGSYEQYF
TGTGCCAGCAGTTATAGGACTAGCGGATCCTACGAGCAGTACTTC
>TRBJ1-2|TRBV28|12|NA|NA
CASSYSINGYTF
TGTGCCAGCAGTTATAGTATAAATGGCTACACCTTC
>TRBJ2-7|TRBV18|14|TRBD1|NA
CASSPGQGFVEQYF
TGTGCCAGCTCACCGGGACAGGGGTTCGTCGAGCAGTACTTC
>TRBJ1-1|TRBV7-8|16|NA|NA
CASSLIIWDTNTEAFF
TGTGCCAGCAGCTTGATTATCTGGGACACGAACACTGAAGCTTTCTTT